The next 11 T cell receptor beta chains were all read from a single sample in a study of T cell responses to AZD1222 COVID-19 vaccine. Sequencing was performed with immunoSEQ multiplex PCR; in TCRdb, only in-frame clones are kept and a portion is missing. The data hold 100,000 to 120,000 clones, with about 85% observed a single time. Source: peripheral blood, taken on day 0 of AZD1222 vaccination. Every receptor here comes from an adult in good health.

The genes are TRBV2 and TRBJ2-7; 9 nucleotides line up with TRBD2. Per the germline V gene, CDR1 is SNHLY and CDR2 is FYNNEI. The CDR3 runs 14 residues. Trimming cost V 5 bases and J 3 bases; bases outside gene matches: 5. Written as DNA, the CDR3 is TGTGCCAGCAGTCAACTGACTAGCGGCTACGAGCAGTACTTC. This codes for CASSQLTSGYEQYF.

The chain is built from TRBV6-5 and TRBJ2-2, with D uncertain. Germline lookup yields CDR1 MNHEY and CDR2 SVGAGI. V was pared by 8 bases and J by 6 bases, with 10 bases between. CDR3 length: 12 amino acids. The CDR3 loop is CASSRRPGELFF. The CDR3 DNA reads TGTGCCAGCTCTAGGCGACCCGGGGAGCTGTTTTTT.

This clone was seen more than once but under ten times. This chain joins TRBV3-1 (or the pseudogene TRBV3-2) and TRBJ1-4; a possible D gene is TRBD1 (5 bases). The CDR3 spans 13 residues. Between the trimmed V and J ends, which lost 0 bases and 10 bases, there was a span of 9 bases. CDR1 and CDR2 from the germline V gene are LGHDT and YNNKEL (reference sequence). The CDR3 DNA reads TGTGCCAGCAGCCAAGAGCCGGGGGGAAAACTGTTTTTT. Its translation is CASSQEPGGKLFF.

V gene TRBV5-1 combines with J gene TRBJ2-6; D may be TRBD1 or TRBD2 (7 bases each). This CDR3 is 18 amino acids long. Germline assignment: CDR1 SGHRS and CDR2 YFSETQ. V lost 2 bases, J lost 0 bases, and 15 bases lay in between. DNA of the CDR3: TGCGCCAGCAGCTTAGCGGGACAGAGAACCTCTGGGGCCAACGTCCTGACTTTC. This codes for CASSLAGQRTSGANVLTF. The variable domain in full, completed from reference TRBV5-1 and TRBJ2-6, reads KAGVTQTPRYLIKTRGQQVTLSCSPISGHRSVSWYQQTPGQGLQFLFEYFSETQRNKGNFPGRFSGRQFSNSRSEMNVSTLELGDSALYLCASSLAGQRTSGANVLTFGAGSRLTVL.

There are a few counts of this clone. The chain recombines TRBV9 with TRBJ1-5, with 9 bases lining up with TRBD1. There are 15 residues in the CDR3. J lost 4 bases, V lost 0 bases, and 2 bases had no gene match. CDR1 and CDR2 (germline): SGDLS, YYNGEE. CDR3 coding DNA: TGTGCCAGCAGCGTAGGGACAGGGGTGAATCAGCCCCAGCATTTT. Translation: CASSVGTGVNQPQHF. Based on the CDR3 plus reference TRBV9 and TRBJ1-5, the full variable domain is DSGVTQTPKHLITATGQRVTLRCSPRSGDLSVYWYQQSLDQGLQFLIQYYNGEERAKGNILERFSAQQFPDLHSELNLSSLELGDSALYFCASSVGTGVNQPQHFGDGTRLSIL.

The gene calls are TRBV3-1 (or the pseudogene TRBV3-2) and TRBJ1-1, with no clear D. This CDR3 is 15 amino acids long. V lost 0 bases, J lost 10 bases, and 18 bases lay in between. Germline CDR1 reads LGHDT; CDR2 reads YNNKEL (reference sequence). CDR3 nucleotides: TGTGCCAGCAGCCAAGATCTCGGTGACGGTCGGAGAGCTTTCTTT. The encoded protein is CASSQDLGDGRRAFF.

V is TRBV7-9 and J is TRBJ2-7; no clear D gene. The CDR3 runs 13 residues. Germline V gene data show CDR1 as SEHNR and CDR2 as FQNEAQ (reference sequence). The ends were cut back, 4 bases at V and 2 bases at J, with 9 bases in the middle. CDR3 amino acids: CASSSRGTYEQYF. The CDR3 bases are TGTGCCAGCAGCTCCCGTGGGACCTACGAGCAGTACTTC.

The J gene is TRBJ1-2, the V gene TRBV28, with 11 bases identical to TRBD1. The trim removed 5 bases at V and 3 bases at J, leaving 8 bases unmatched. Germline CDR1 and CDR2: MDHEN and SYDVKM. CDR3 length: 16 amino acids. The CDR3 protein is CASSHPRDRGDYGYTF. The CDR3 region has the DNA TGTGCCAGCAGTCACCCCCGGGACAGGGGGGACTATGGCTACACCTTC.

The chain uses TRBV19 and TRBJ2-3; 9 positions agree with TRBD2. The CDR3 extends over 16 amino acids. Germline CDR1 reads LNHDA; CDR2 reads SQIVND (reference sequence). The trim removed 0 bases at V and 7 bases at J, leaving 8 bases unmatched. The CDR3 sequence is CASSIELAGALNTQYF. CDR3 DNA sequence: TGTGCCAGTAGTATAGAGTTAGCGGGAGCTCTAAATACGCAGTATTTT.

This clone occurred once. Within the sample, other DNA sequences also encode this same CDR3. The V call is TRBV5-8, the J call TRBJ1-2; no clear D. The V gene's germline CDR1 is SGHTS and CDR2 YDEGEE. This CDR3 spans 15 amino acids. Between the trimmed V and J ends, which lost 0 bases and 2 bases, there was a span of 11 bases. The DNA of the CDR3 is TGTGCCAGCAGCTTGGGACAACGGATAAACTATGGCTACACCTTC. It codes for CASSLGQRINYGYTF.

V usage is TRBV5-6 and J usage is TRBJ1-2; 12 nucleotides agree with TRBD1. The CDR3 consists of 15 residues. V trimming: 0 bases; J trimming: 7 bases; junction bases outside the gene matches: 4. CDR1 and CDR2 (germline): SGHDT, YYEEEE. CDR3: CASSLAGTGGVGYTF. CDR3 nucleotide sequence: TGTGCCAGCAGCTTGGCTGGGACAGGGGGCGTTGGCTACACCTTC.